The 2 T cell receptor beta chains below all came from one sample that was sequenced in a study of blood T cell repertoires in COVID-19. The assay was immunoSEQ multiplex PCR, and TCRdb's table has in-frame clones only and misses some. The table shows approximately 200,000 clones, with 70% to 90% occurring only once. The source material was peripheral blood. The receptors originated from a man aged 25-45 years with acute or convalescent COVID-19.

This chain joins TRBV7-2 and TRBJ1-5; 8 nucleotides line up with TRBD1. The CDR3 is made up of 14 amino acids. The V segment lost 4 bases and the J segment 5 bases; nucleotides outside the gene matches: 4. Per the germline V gene, CDR1 is SGHTA and CDR2 is FQGNSA. DNA for the CDR3: TGTGCCAGCAGCTCCGACAGGGGATATCAGCCCCAGCATTTT. Translation: CASSSDRGYQPQHF.

The chain uses TRBV7-8 and TRBJ2-7, with a possible D match to TRBD1 (6 bases). The V and J ends lost 5 bases and 4 bases respectively, with 18 bases between them. The CDR3 covers 15 residues. Germline CDR1 reads SGHVS; CDR2 reads FQNEAQ. The CDR3: CASSPLGGVGYEQYF. The CDR3 bases are TGTGCCAGCAGCCCTCTAGGGGGAGTGGGGTACGAGCAGTACTTC.